The 10 T cell receptor beta chains below all came from one sample that was sequenced in a study of blood T cell repertoires in COVID-19. This table comes from immunoSEQ multiplex PCR, and its TCRdb copy is limited to in-frame clones, with some not included. The table lists 40,000 to 55,000 clones, about 88% of them singletons. The sequencing sample was made of peripheral blood. Every receptor here comes from a man between 70 and 80 years old with active COVID-19.

CDR3 residues: CASSTETGPNEQYF. In DNA form, the CDR3 reads TGTGCCAGCAGCACTGAGACAGGGCCCAACGAGCAGTACTTC. This chain connects TRBV7-2 to TRBJ2-7; 7 positions agree with TRBD1. Germline trimming cut 5 bases from V and 5 bases from J; bases unmatched to any gene: 9. CDR1 is SGHTA, CDR2 FQGNSA, per germline. The CDR3 is 14 residues long. The whole variable domain, remainder taken from reference TRBV7-2 and TRBJ2-7, is GAGVSQSPSNKVTEKGKDVELRCDPISGHTALYWYRQSLGQGLEFLIYFQGNSAPDKSGLPSDRFSAERTGGSVSTLTIQRTQQEDSAVYLCASSTETGPNEQYFGPGTRLTVT.

The sample holds one count of this clone. The chain is built from TRBV14 and TRBJ2-5, with D possibly being TRBD1 (5 bases). The germline CDR1 and CDR2 sequences are SGHDN and FVKESK. The CDR3 length is 16 residues. V lost 0 bases and J 2 bases, leaving 13 bases between the germline ends. CDR3 in DNA: TGTGCCAGCAGCCAAGATTGGGAACAGGCACAAGAGACCCAGTACTTC. Its protein is CASSQDWEQAQETQYF.

The chain combines TRBV18 with TRBJ1-5; TRBD1 might be the D (6 bases). The CDR3 loop spans 17 amino acids. CDR1 and CDR2 (germline): KGHSH, LQKENI. Trimming pared 2 bases from V and 1 base from J, leaving 15 bases between. CDR3 protein: CASSPERQVVSNQPQHF. As DNA, the CDR3 is TGTGCCAGCTCACCAGAACGACAGGTCGTGAGCAATCAGCCCCAGCATTTT.

The chain joins TRBV5-1 to TRBJ2-1; 9 nucleotides align to TRBD2. Germline CDR1 is SGHRS and CDR2 is YFSETQ. The CDR3 is 14 residues long. V lost 4 bases and J lost 9; bases outside the gene matches: 8. CDR3 DNA sequence: TGCGCCAGCAGCACATCCGGGACTAGCAGTGAGCAGTTCTTC. Translating gives CASSTSGTSSEQFF. Combining the CDR3 with reference TRBV5-1 and TRBJ2-1 gives the whole variable domain KAGVTQTPRYLIKTRGQQVTLSCSPISGHRSVSWYQQTPGQGLQFLFEYFSETQRNKGNFPGRFSGRQFSNSRSEMNVSTLELGDSALYLCASSTSGTSSEQFFGPGTRLTVL.

The chain employs TRBV2 and TRBJ1-4; D not certain. Germline V gene data show CDR1 as SNHLY and CDR2 as FYNNEI. V was shortened by 4 bases and J by 2 bases, with 17 bases between the two germline ends. This CDR3 region has 17 residues. DNA of the CDR3: TGTGCCAGCAGTGTGATTCGGGTTGGAAGTACTAATGAAAAACTGTTTTTT. It yields the protein CASSVIRVGSTNEKLFF.

The chain has TRBV30 and TRBJ1-6; 8 bases align to TRBD1. V dropped 4 bases and J dropped 10; count of bases not matched to a gene: 18. CDR3 length: 17 amino acids. Per the germline V gene, CDR1 is GTSNPN and CDR2 is SVGIG (reference sequence). The CDR3 DNA reads TGTGCCTGGAATTCGGAGAGAGGGACAGGATCGGGGTCACCCCTCCACTTT. Protein: CAWNSERGTGSGSPLHF.

The chain employs TRBV20-1 and TRBJ2-2; 7 bases fit TRBD2. The CDR3 runs to 14 residues. The ends lost 3 bases at V and 4 bases at J; junction bases unmatched: 5. Looked up from germline, CDR1 is DFQATT and CDR2 is SNEGSKA (reference sequence). DNA of the CDR3: TGCAGTGCTAGTCCAGGGAGGGCCACCGGGGAGCTGTTTTTT. Amino acid sequence: CSASPGRATGELFF.

This sequence joins TRBV7-3 and TRBJ2-3, with 7 bases fitting TRBD2. The V gene end was trimmed by 5 bases and the J gene end by 4 bases; junction bases not matched to a gene: 15. The CDR3 sequence is 17 residues long. Germline V gene data show CDR1 as SGHTA and CDR2 as FQGTGA. Written as DNA, the CDR3 is TGTGCCAGCAGCACCAAGGTCCCAGCGGGGTTATCAGATACGCAGTATTTT. Its protein is CASSTKVPAGLSDTQYF.

The chain employs TRBV19 and TRBJ2-3; D remains ambiguous. This CDR3 is built from 14 residues. Germline V gene lookup returns CDR1 LNHDA and CDR2 SQIVND (reference sequence). V was cut by 3 bases and J by 1 base, with 8 bases left in between. CDR3 sequence reads: CASSMHERTDTQYF. In DNA, the CDR3 is TGTGCCAGTAGTATGCACGAGCGCACAGATACGCAGTATTTT.

The V and J genes are TRBV6-5 and TRBJ1-1; TRBD1 matches at 7 bases. CDR3 size: 13 residues. V gave up 6 bases and J gave up 0 bases; unmatched junction bases: 1. The germline V gene has CDR1 MNHEY and CDR2 SVGAGI. CDR3: CASRTGMNTEAFF. CDR3 in DNA: TGTGCCAGCAGGACAGGGATGAACACTGAAGCTTTCTTT.